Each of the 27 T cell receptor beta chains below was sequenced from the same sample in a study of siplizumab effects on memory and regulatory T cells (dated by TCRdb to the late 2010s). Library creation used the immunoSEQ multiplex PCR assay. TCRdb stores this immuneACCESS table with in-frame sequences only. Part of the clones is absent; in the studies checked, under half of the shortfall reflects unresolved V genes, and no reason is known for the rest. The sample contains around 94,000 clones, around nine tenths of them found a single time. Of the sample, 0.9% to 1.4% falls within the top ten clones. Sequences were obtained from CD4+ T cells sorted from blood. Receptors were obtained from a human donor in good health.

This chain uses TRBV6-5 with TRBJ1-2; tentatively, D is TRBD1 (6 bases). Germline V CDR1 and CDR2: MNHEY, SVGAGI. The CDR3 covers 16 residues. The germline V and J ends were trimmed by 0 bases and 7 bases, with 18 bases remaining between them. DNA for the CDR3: TGTGCCAGCAGTTACTCTAGGACAGCAGCGATAGGTGGCTACACCTTC. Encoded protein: CASSYSRTAAIGGYTF.

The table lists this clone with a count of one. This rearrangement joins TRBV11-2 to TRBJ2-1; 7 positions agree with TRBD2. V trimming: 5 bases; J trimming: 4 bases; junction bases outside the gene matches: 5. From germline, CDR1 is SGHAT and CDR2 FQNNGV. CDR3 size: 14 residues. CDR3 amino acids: CASSPGLPYNEQFF. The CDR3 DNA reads TGTGCCAGCAGCCCGGGACTACCGTACAATGAGCAGTTCTTC.

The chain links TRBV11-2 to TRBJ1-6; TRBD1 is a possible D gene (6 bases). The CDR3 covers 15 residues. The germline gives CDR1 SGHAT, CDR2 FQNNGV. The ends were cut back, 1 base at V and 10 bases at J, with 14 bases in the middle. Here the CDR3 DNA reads TGTGCCAGCAGCTTAGCGACGACAGGAGAATCACCCCTCCACTTT. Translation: CASSLATTGESPLHF. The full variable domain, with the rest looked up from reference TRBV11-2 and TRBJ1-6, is EAGVAQSPRYKIIEKRQSVAFWCNPISGHATLYWYQQILGQGPKLLIQFQNNGVVDDSQLPKDRFSAERLKGVDSTLKIQPAKLEDSAVYLCASSLATTGESPLHFGNGTRLTVT.

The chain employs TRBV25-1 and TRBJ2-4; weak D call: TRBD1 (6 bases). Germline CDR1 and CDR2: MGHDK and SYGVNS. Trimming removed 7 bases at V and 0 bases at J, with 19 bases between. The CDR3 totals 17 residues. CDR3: CASTETKQGIAKNIQYF. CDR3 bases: TGTGCCAGCACCGAGACCAAACAGGGAATAGCCAAAAACATTCAGTACTTC.

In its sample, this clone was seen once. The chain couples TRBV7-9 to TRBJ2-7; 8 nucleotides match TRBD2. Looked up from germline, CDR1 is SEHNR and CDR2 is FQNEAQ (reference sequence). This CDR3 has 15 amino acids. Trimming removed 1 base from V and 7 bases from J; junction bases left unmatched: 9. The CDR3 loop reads CASSLVGAAGGEQYF. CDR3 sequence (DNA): TGTGCCAGCAGCTTAGTAGGTGCCGCGGGGGGAGAGCAGTACTTC.

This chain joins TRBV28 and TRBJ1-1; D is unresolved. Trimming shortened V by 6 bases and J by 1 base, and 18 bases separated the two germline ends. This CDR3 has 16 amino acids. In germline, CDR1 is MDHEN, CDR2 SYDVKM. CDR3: CASSPRVPTQNTEAFF. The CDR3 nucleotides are TGTGCCAGCAGCCCGCGTGTACCGACTCAGAACACTGAAGCTTTCTTT.

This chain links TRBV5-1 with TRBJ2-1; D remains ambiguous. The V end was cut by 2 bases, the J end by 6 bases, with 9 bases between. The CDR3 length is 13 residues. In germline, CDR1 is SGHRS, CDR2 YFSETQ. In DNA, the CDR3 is TGCGCCAGCAGCTTAGGACCCGGCAATGAGCAGTTCTTC. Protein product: CASSLGPGNEQFF.

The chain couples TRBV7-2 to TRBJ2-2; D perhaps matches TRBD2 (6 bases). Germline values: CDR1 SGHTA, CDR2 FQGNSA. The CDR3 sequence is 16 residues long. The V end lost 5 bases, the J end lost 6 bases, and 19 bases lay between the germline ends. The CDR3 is CASSLLGAGRAGELFF. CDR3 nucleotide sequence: TGTGCCAGCAGCCTTCTTGGAGCGGGCAGGGCCGGGGAGCTGTTTTTT.

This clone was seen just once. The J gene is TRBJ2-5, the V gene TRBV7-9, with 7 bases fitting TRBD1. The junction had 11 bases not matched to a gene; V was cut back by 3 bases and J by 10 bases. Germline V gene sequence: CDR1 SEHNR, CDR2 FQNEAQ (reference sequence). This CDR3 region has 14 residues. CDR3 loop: CASSLSLGRDSQYF. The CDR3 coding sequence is TGTGCCAGCAGCTTGAGTTTAGGCAGGGACAGCCAGTACTTC.

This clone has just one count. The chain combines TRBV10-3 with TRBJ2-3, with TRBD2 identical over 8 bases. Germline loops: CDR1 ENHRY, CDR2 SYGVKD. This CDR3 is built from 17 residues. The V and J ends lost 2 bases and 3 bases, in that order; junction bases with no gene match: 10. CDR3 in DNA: TGTGCCATCAGTGAGGTTGTTTCTAGCGGGTCTACAGATACGCAGTATTTT. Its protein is CAISEVVSSGSTDTQYF.

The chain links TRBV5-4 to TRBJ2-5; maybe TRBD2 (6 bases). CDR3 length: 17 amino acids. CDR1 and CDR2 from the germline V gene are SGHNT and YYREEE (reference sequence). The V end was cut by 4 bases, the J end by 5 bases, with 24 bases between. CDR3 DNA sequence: TGTGCCAGCAGCGAGGGGCGGGGCCAAAGGGAGTTGGAGACCCAGTACTTC. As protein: CASSEGRGQRELETQYF.

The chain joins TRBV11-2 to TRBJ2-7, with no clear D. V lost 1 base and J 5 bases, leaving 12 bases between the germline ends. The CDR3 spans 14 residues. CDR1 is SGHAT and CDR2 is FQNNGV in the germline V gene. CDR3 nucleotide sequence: TGTGCCAGCAGCTTAGGAGGTCTCTCGAACGAGCAGTACTTC. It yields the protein CASSLGGLSNEQYF.

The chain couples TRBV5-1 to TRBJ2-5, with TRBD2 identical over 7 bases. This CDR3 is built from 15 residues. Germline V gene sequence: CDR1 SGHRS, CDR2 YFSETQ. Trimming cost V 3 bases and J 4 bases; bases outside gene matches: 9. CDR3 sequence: CASSYDREGRETQYF. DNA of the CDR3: TGCGCCAGCAGCTACGATAGGGAGGGCCGAGAGACCCAGTACTTC. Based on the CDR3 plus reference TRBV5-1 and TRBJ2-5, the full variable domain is KAGVTQTPRYLIKTRGQQVTLSCSPISGHRSVSWYQQTPGQGLQFLFEYFSETQRNKGNFPGRFSGRQFSNSRSEMNVSTLELGDSALYLCASSYDREGRETQYFGPGTRLLVL.

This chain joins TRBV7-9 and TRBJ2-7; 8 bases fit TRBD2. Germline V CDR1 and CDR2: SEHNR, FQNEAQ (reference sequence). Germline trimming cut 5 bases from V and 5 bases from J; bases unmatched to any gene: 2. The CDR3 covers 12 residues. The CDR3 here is CASSPGGDEQYF. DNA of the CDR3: TGTGCCAGCAGCCCGGGGGGGGACGAGCAGTACTTC.

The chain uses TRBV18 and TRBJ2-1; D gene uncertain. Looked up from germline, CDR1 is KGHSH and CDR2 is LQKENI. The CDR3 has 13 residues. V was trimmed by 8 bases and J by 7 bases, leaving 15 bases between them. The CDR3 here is CASTIYGGNEQFF. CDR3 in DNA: TGTGCCAGCACTATATACGGTGGGAATGAGCAGTTCTTC.

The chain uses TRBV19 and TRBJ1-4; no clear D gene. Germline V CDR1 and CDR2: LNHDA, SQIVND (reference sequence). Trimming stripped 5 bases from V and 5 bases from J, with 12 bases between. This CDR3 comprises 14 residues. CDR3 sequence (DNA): TGTGCCAGTAGTCTCGGACTGTTAAATGAAAAACTGTTTTTT. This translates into CASSLGLLNEKLFF.

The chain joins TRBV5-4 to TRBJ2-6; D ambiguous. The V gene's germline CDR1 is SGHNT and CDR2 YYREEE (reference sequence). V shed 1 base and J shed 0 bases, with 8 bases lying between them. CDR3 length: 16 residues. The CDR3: CASSLFHGSGANVLTF. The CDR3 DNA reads TGTGCCAGCAGCTTGTTCCATGGCTCTGGGGCCAACGTCCTGACTTTC.

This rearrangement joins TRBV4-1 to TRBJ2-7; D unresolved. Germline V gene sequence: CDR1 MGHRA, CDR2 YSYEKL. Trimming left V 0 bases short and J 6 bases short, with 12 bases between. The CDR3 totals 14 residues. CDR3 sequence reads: CASSQEHPRSEQYF. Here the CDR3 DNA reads TGCGCCAGCAGCCAAGAACACCCCCGGTCCGAGCAGTACTTC.

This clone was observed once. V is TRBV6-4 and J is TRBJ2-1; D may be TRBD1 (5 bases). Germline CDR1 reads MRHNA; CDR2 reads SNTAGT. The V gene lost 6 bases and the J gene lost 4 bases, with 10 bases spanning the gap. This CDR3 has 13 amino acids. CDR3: CASRKGFYNEQFF. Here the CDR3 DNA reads TGTGCCAGCAGAAAGGGGTTTTACAATGAGCAGTTCTTC.

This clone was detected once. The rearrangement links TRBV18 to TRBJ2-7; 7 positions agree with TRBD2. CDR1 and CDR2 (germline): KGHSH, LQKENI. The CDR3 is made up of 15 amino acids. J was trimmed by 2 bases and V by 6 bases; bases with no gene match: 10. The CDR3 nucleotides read TGTGCCAGCTCCCCCTCGAGCAGCGGGACCTACGAGCAGTACTTC. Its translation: CASSPSSSGTYEQYF.

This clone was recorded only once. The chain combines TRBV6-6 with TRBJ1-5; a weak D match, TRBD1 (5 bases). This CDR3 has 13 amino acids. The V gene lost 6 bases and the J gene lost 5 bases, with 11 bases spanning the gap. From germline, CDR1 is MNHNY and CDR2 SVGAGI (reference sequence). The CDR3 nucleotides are TGTGCCAGCAGGCCAGACAGCGATCAGCCCCAGCATTTT. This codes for CASRPDSDQPQHF.

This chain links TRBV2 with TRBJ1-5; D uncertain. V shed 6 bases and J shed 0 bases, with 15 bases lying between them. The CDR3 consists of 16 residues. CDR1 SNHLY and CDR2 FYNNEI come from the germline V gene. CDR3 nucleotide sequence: TGTGCCAGCAGAGAACAGCGGGGTTATAGCAATCAGCCCCAGCATTTT. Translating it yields CASREQRGYSNQPQHF.

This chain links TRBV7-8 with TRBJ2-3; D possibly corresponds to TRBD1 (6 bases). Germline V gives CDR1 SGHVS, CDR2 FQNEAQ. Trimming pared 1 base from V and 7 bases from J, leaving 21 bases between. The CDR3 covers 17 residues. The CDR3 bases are TGTGCCAGCAGCTTAGGTACGGGACACCAGAGGTCTAATACGCAGTATTTT. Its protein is CASSLGTGHQRSNTQYF.

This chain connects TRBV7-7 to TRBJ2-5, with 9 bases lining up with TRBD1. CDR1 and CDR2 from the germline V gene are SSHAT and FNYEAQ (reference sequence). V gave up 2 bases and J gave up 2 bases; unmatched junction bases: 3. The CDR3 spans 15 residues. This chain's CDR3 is CASSLQGQGQETQYF. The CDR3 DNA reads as TGTGCCAGCAGCTTACAGGGACAGGGACAAGAGACCCAGTACTTC.

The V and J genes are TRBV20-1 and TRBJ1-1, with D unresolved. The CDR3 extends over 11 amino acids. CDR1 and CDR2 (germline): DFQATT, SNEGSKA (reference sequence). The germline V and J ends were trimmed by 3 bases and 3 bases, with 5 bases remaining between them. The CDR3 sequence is CSASVYTEAFF. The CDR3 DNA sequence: TGCAGTGCTAGTGTGTACACTGAAGCTTTCTTT.

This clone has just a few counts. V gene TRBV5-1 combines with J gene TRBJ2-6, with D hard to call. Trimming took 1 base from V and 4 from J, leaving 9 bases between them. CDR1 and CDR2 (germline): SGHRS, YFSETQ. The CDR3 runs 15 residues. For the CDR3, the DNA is TGCGCCAGCAGCTTGACCTCTGGGGGGGCCAACGTCCTGACTTTC. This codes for CASSLTSGGANVLTF.

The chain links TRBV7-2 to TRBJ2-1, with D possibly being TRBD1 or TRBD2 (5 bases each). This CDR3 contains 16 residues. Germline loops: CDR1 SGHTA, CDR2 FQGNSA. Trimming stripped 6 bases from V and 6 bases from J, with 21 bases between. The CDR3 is CASRSRGPTLGNEQFF. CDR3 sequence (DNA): TGTGCCAGCAGATCCCGGGGCCCCACACTCGGCAATGAGCAGTTCTTC.